A single sample is the source of the 32 T cell receptor beta chains below, sequenced in a study of T cells in Graves' hyperthyroidism and ophthalmopathy. TCR beta CDR3 sequences were amplified from RNA transcripts. The study used the HTBI primer set for a first-round RT-PCR of the TCR CDR3. TCRdb processed the multiplex PCR reads anew with MiXCR; each CDR3 protein has one entry. The sample has 300,000 to 400,000 distinct CDR3 sequences, around a sixth seen once. The sequenced material came from blood. Every receptor here comes from a woman between 45 and 65 years old with Graves' hyperthyroidism.

This chain connects TRBV29-1 to TRBJ1-4; TRBD1 matches 8 bases. Trimming cost V 5 bases and J 8 bases; bases outside gene matches: 4. Germline lookup yields CDR1 SQVTM and CDR2 ANQGSEA. CDR3 size: 12 residues. The CDR3: CSVTGGDEKLFF. The CDR3 DNA sequence: TGCAGCGTTACAGGGGGAGACGAAAAACTGTTTTTT.

The rearrangement links TRBV5-1 to TRBJ1-1, with no clear D. Trimming removed 2 bases at V and 4 bases at J, with 15 bases between. Germline CDR1 and CDR2: SGHRS and YFSETQ. This CDR3 is built from 15 residues. CDR3 in DNA: TGCGCCAGCAGCTTACTCGGACCGGTAGCCACTGAAGCTTTCTTT. Translated, it gives CASSLLGPVATEAFF.

V is TRBV30 and J is TRBJ2-3; possible D gene TRBD1, 5 bases. Germline V gene sequence: CDR1 GTSNPN, CDR2 SVGIG (reference sequence). V was shortened by 4 bases and J by 1 base, with 6 bases between the two germline ends. This CDR3 has 12 amino acids. The CDR3 is CAWIGGTDTQYF. CDR3 nucleotides: TGTGCCTGGATAGGGGGCACAGATACGCAGTATTTT.

This chain connects TRBV7-2 to TRBJ1-1; D is perhaps TRBD1 (5 bases). Germline loops: CDR1 SGHTA, CDR2 FQGNSA. The CDR3 has 15 residues. The ends were cut back, 2 bases at V and 1 base at J, with 11 bases in the middle. CDR3 DNA: TGTGCCAGCAGCTTATCACCAGGGAAGAACACTGAAGCTTTCTTT. Translated: CASSLSPGKNTEAFF.

The sample holds many counts of this clonotype. This chain joins TRBV2 and TRBJ2-1, with D perhaps TRBD1 or TRBD2 (5 bases each). There are 15 residues in the CDR3. V lost 6 bases and J 0 bases, leaving 12 bases between the germline ends. Germline loops: CDR1 SNHLY, CDR2 FYNNEI. CDR3: CASRGTPSSYNEQFF. The CDR3 DNA follows: TGTGCCAGCAGGGGGACGCCGAGCTCCTACAATGAGCAGTTCTTC.

V and J are TRBV7-9 and TRBJ2-2; D call uncertain. The V end was cut by 5 bases, the J end by 1 base, with 11 bases between. Germline V gene data show CDR1 as SEHNR and CDR2 as FQNEAQ (reference sequence). The CDR3 has 15 amino acids. As DNA, the CDR3 is TGTGCCAGCAGCCTACCCAGCGAGAACACCGGGGAGCTGTTTTTT. Translating gives CASSLPSENTGELFF.

This clonotype showed up many times. V is TRBV2 and J is TRBJ2-1; D call uncertain. The CDR3 spans 15 residues. Germline V CDR1 and CDR2: SNHLY, FYNNEI. V was trimmed by 3 bases and J by 4 bases, leaving 13 bases between them. CDR3 DNA sequence: TGTGCCAGCAGTGAGGATCTAGGCGGATACAATGAGCAGTTCTTC. This codes for CASSEDLGGYNEQFF.

This clonotype showed up just a few times. This rearrangement joins TRBV29-1 to TRBJ2-7, with TRBD2 identical over 13 bases. The CDR3 runs to 15 residues. Trimming removed 4 bases from V and 5 bases from J; junction bases left unmatched: 8. Per germline, CDR1 SQVTM and CDR2 ANQGSEA. The CDR3 DNA reads TGCAGCGTTGTCAAACTAGCGGGAGGGCCCCACGAGCAGTACTTC. Translation: CSVVKLAGGPHEQYF.

This clonotype was recorded a few times. This chain links TRBV6-1 with TRBJ2-3, with D unresolved. The CDR3 spans 14 residues. Germline V CDR1 and CDR2: MNHNS, SASEGT. V was trimmed by 4 bases and J by 0 bases, leaving 8 bases between them. CDR3 nucleotide sequence: TGTGCCAGCAGTGTATCGGTCAGCACAGATACGCAGTATTTT. It translates to CASSVSVSTDTQYF.

On this clonotype: A much larger clone sits a single nucleotide away, making a read error possible. The rearrangement joins TRBV10-3 to TRBJ2-3; D call uncertain. Germline values: CDR1 ENHRY, CDR2 SYGVKD. This CDR3 contains 14 residues. DNA of the CDR3: TGTGCCATCGGTGAACACTACGACACAGATACGCAGTATTTT. Amino acid sequence: CAIGEHYDTDTQYF.

V is TRBV30 and J is TRBJ2-7; TRBD2 matches 7 bases. The CDR3 totals 13 residues. The V gene end was trimmed by 2 bases and the J gene end by 3 bases; junction bases not matched to a gene: 4. Per germline, CDR1 GTSNPN and CDR2 SVGIG (reference sequence). The CDR3 DNA follows: TGTGCCTGGAGTACACTAGCGTTCTACGAGCAGTACTTC. Translated: CAWSTLAFYEQYF.

This clonotype was counted between two and nine times. The chain employs TRBV10-3 and TRBJ2-1; D might be TRBD1 or TRBD2, each matching 5 bases. Germline loops: CDR1 ENHRY, CDR2 SYGVKD. This CDR3 has 14 amino acids. V lost 0 bases to trimming and J lost 3 bases, with 6 bases between them. For the CDR3, the DNA is TGTGCCATCAGTGAGTCGAGGGGCTACAATGAGCAGTTCTTC. Translation: CAISESRGYNEQFF.

This clonotype was seen ten or more times. Here the CDR3 DNA reads TGTGCCAGCATCTTAGCGGGAGGGCCTCTTGAGCAGTTCTTC. The encoded protein is CASILAGGPLEQFF. The chain uses TRBV12-3 or TRBV12-4 and TRBJ2-1, with TRBD2 matching over 11 bases. The trim removed 7 bases at V and 9 bases at J, leaving 8 bases unmatched. This CDR3 is built from 14 residues.

This sequence joins TRBV7-8 and TRBJ2-1, with TRBD2 matching 11 bases. V trimming: 9 bases; J trimming: 5 bases; junction bases outside the gene matches: 6. The germline CDR1 and CDR2 sequences are SGHVS and FQNEAQ. CDR3 length: 14 amino acids. CDR3 in amino acids: CASFSGRANNEQFF. The DNA for the CDR3 is TGTGCCAGTTTTAGCGGGAGGGCCAACAATGAGCAGTTCTTC.

A few counts support this clonotype. V gene TRBV6-2 or TRBV6-3 combines with J gene TRBJ2-1; TRBD2 matches 10 bases. The CDR3 is made up of 15 amino acids. CDR1 MNHEY and CDR2 SVGEGT come from the germline V gene. Unmatched junction bases numbered 10, after V lost 6 bases and J lost 8 bases. The DNA of the CDR3 is TGTGCCAGCAGATTCAGCGGGGGGGCCTATTATGAGCAGTTCTTC. Its translation: CASRFSGGAYYEQFF.

This clonotype appeared a few times. Relative to the germline gene, one junction end is altered; a read error may explain this. This chain joins TRBV3-1 and TRBJ1-3; 7 nucleotides align to TRBD1. Germline V gene sequence: CDR1 LGHDT, CDR2 YNNKEL (reference sequence). CDR3 length equals 17 residues. CDR3: CASSQTGTEVSGNTICF. The CDR3 coding sequence is TGTGCCAGCAGCCAAACAGGGACAGAAGTCTCTGGAAACACCATATGTTTT.

This clonotype was counted only a few times. This chain connects TRBV4-2 to TRBJ1-5; D possibly corresponds to TRBD1 (5 bases). Germline assignment: CDR1 LGHNA and CDR2 YNFKEQ. The V end lost 0 bases, the J end lost 5 bases, and 14 bases lay between the germline ends. The CDR3 is 16 residues long. This CDR3 is CASSQDLGQPYQPQHF. In nucleotides, the CDR3 is TGTGCCAGCAGCCAAGATCTGGGGCAACCATATCAGCCCCAGCATTTT.

This clonotype was detected many times. This chain joins TRBV2 and TRBJ2-5; maybe TRBD1 (5 bases). Trimming removed 4 bases from V and 5 bases from J, with 11 bases in between. This CDR3 is 13 amino acids long. Per germline, CDR1 SNHLY and CDR2 FYNNEI. As DNA, the CDR3 is TGTGCCAGCAGTGTTGGGTCAGGGGAGACCCAGTACTTC. As protein: CASSVGSGETQYF.

A few counts support this clonotype. The chain couples TRBV9 to TRBJ1-1, with D perhaps TRBD1 (5 bases). Germline V gene sequence: CDR1 SGDLS, CDR2 YYNGEE. V was cut by 2 bases and J by 1 base, with 18 bases left in between. There are 17 residues in the CDR3. CDR3 protein: CASSVTSTWGENTEAFF. The CDR3 DNA reads TGTGCCAGCAGCGTTACATCCACCTGGGGGGAGAACACTGAAGCTTTCTTT.

This clonotype was recorded at least ten times. This chain links TRBV11-2 with TRBJ2-1, with D possibly TRBD2 on 6 matching bases. Trimming took off 5 bases at V and 0 bases at J, with 14 bases between the two ends. The length of the CDR3 is 16 residues. The germline CDR1 and CDR2 sequences are SGHAT and FQNNGV. The CDR3 region has the DNA TGTGCCAGCAGCCCCTTTCGGGGGAGCTCCTACAATGAGCAGTTCTTC. Amino acids: CASSPFRGSSYNEQFF.

This clonotype was counted between two and nine times. This sequence joins TRBV12-3 or TRBV12-4 and TRBJ2-3, with D possibly matching TRBD2 (6 bases). V lost 7 bases, J lost 0 bases, and 29 bases lay in between. The CDR3 has 20 amino acids. Written as DNA, the CDR3 is TGTGCCAGCACCGGACCGGGGGAGCCCCAACCGAGGCTAAGCACAGATACGCAGTATTTT. Translating gives CASTGPGEPQPRLSTDTQYF.

This clonotype was found many times. The chain uses TRBV27 and TRBJ2-7, with D uncertain. Germline CDR1 is MNHEY and CDR2 is SMNVEV (reference sequence). The CDR3 runs to 13 residues. V lost 5 bases to trimming and J lost 4 bases, with 12 bases between them. CDR3 sequence (DNA): TGTGCCAGCAGTCTCAAGGACGGTTACGAGCAGTACTTC. This gives the protein CASSLKDGYEQYF.

Many counts were recorded for this clonotype. The gene calls are TRBV3-1 and TRBJ2-5, with D possibly matching TRBD2 (6 bases). Germline lookup yields CDR1 LGHDT and CDR2 YNNKEL (reference sequence). This CDR3 region has 14 residues. With 1 base removed from V and 3 bases from J, the gap between germline ends came to 9 bases. CDR3 region: CASSQGIAEETQYF. The CDR3, as DNA: TGTGCCAGCAGCCAAGGTATAGCGGAAGAGACCCAGTACTTC.

The chain joins TRBV3-1 to TRBJ2-3; 9 positions agree with TRBD1. V lost 5 bases, J lost 4 bases, and 7 bases stayed unmatched. The CDR3 spans 15 residues. CDR1 and CDR2 (germline): LGHDT, YNNKEL (reference sequence). CDR3 loop: CASSLTGGVADTQYF. CDR3 nucleotide sequence: TGTGCCAGCAGCTTGACAGGGGGAGTTGCAGATACGCAGTATTTT.

The chain uses TRBV6-1 and TRBJ2-6; D remains ambiguous. V gave up 6 bases and J gave up 2 bases, with 2 bases separating them. Germline-derived CDR1 and CDR2 are MNHNS and SASEGT. The CDR3 extends over 12 amino acids. CDR3 amino acids: CASRTGANVLTF. CDR3 bases: TGTGCCAGCAGGACTGGGGCCAACGTCCTGACTTTC.

The chain links TRBV10-2 to TRBJ2-2; 14 bases fit TRBD2. The trim removed 4 bases at V and 6 bases at J, leaving 7 bases unmatched. The V gene's germline CDR1 is WSHSY and CDR2 SAAADI. The CDR3 consists of 17 residues. CDR3 sequence (DNA): TGCGCCAGCAGTGTTTCCGGGACTAGCGGGAGCTCCGGGGAGCTGTTTTTT. Amino acid sequence: CASSVSGTSGSSGELFF.

The chain employs TRBV6-4 and TRBJ1-5, with D unresolved. The CDR3 runs to 11 residues. V was cut by 2 bases and J by 9 bases, with 5 bases left in between. Germline V lookup: CDR1 MRHNA, CDR2 SNTAGT. The CDR3 loop is CASSDNAPQHF. The CDR3 region has the DNA TGTGCCAGCAGTGACAATGCGCCCCAGCATTTT.

This clonotype was observed a handful of times. As DNA, the CDR3 is TGCAGTGCTAGATCCAGCTCTGGGGCCAACGTCCTGACTTTC. It is translated as CSARSSSGANVLTF. The rearrangement links TRBV20-1 to TRBJ2-6; D is uncertain. Trimming took off 2 bases at V and 0 bases at J, with 5 bases between the two ends. The CDR3 is 14 amino acids. CDR1 and CDR2 (germline): DFQATT, SNEGSKA (reference sequence).

The sample holds many counts of this clonotype. The chain carries TRBV27 and TRBJ1-1; 11 bases are a match to TRBD1. Per germline, CDR1 MNHEY and CDR2 SMNVEV (reference sequence). The junction had 5 bases not matched to a gene; V was cut back by 4 bases and J by 4 bases. This CDR3 has 15 residues. CDR3 sequence reads: CASSWDRGSVTEAFF. The CDR3 nucleotides are TGTGCCAGCAGTTGGGACAGGGGGTCGGTCACTGAAGCTTTCTTT.

V and J are TRBV9 and TRBJ2-7; 8 bases are a match to TRBD2. The CDR3 has 15 residues. CDR1 and CDR2 (germline): SGDLS, YYNGEE. J lost 3 bases, V lost 3 bases, and 8 bases had no gene match. This CDR3 is CASSAGPGLGYEQYF. The CDR3, as DNA: TGTGCCAGCAGCGCCGGCCCGGGACTAGGCTACGAGCAGTACTTC.

This clonotype appeared many times. The J gene is TRBJ1-1, the V gene TRBV3-1, with D possibly being TRBD1 (5 bases). Trimming took 8 bases from V and 4 from J, leaving 8 bases between them. This CDR3 has 11 amino acids. Germline V gene data show CDR1 as LGHDT and CDR2 as YNNKEL (reference sequence). The CDR3 DNA follows: TGTGCCAGCCTCCAGGGCACTGAAGCTTTCTTT. Translating it yields CASLQGTEAFF.

The chain employs TRBV27 and TRBJ1-5, with 12 bases matching TRBD1. Germline V lookup: CDR1 MNHEY, CDR2 SMNVEV (reference sequence). This CDR3 comprises 19 residues. Trimming removed 5 bases from V and 1 base from J; junction bases left unmatched: 12. This CDR3 reads CASSPSFGTGGTSNQPQHF. The CDR3 DNA reads TGTGCCAGCAGTCCAAGTTTCGGGACAGGGGGCACGAGCAATCAGCCCCAGCATTTT.